This T cell receptor beta chain was profiled in a study of T-cell reconstitution after alpha-beta-depleted transplantation in children. Study outcomes and limitations: Fresh T-cell production supplied most of the T-cell counts and diversity seen one year after transplant. It was reported that alpha-beta T cells came from several hundred expanded graft clones (about two months after transplant).

On this clonotype itself: Antigen specificity is unknown.

V gave up 7 bases and J gave up 5 bases, with 19 bases separating them. This CDR3 has 14 amino acids. Germline V CDR1 and CDR2: DFQATT, SNEGSKA (reference sequence). A TCRbeta library incorporating unique molecular identifiers was prepared. TCRdb re-called the PCR reads with MiXCR, one entry per CDR3 protein. The table lists around 450,000 distinct CDR3 sequences, over 40% of them singletons, with under 35% in the top ten. J is TRBJ2-3 and V is TRBV20-1, with a tentative D call TRBD1 (6 bases). This sequence was found in a girl aged 2 to 10 with aplastic anemia, due to receive a stem cell transplant. Sequencing used PBMCs, obtained before TCRalphabeta/CD19-depleted stem cell transplant. As DNA, the CDR3 is TGCAGTGTTCGTTACAGGGTCCGGGGAGATACGCAGTATTTT. It yields the protein CSVRYRVRGDTQYF.